These T cell receptor beta chains were read from a single sample in a study of shared clonotypes between healthy human individuals. The method was immunoSEQ multiplex PCR; TCRdb's version includes in-frame clones alone and lacks a portion of them. Among about 680,000 clones listed, about 90% were seen once. Sequenced sample: naive CD8+ T cells sorted from blood. These receptors were obtained from a man between 25 and 39 years old in good health. CDR3s include the opening cysteine and the closing phenylalanine or tryptophan. Rows give clone size only sometimes, using once, few, many, or a class for an expanded clone.

v_call	clone_size	j_call	cdr3_aa
TRBV7-2	-	TRBJ2-1	CASSPSREQFF
TRBV6-1	-	TRBJ2-7	CASSAPPSGMQGGYYEQYF
TRBV27	-	TRBJ2-3	CASSLLGPTDTQYF
TRBV6-6	-	TRBJ1-1	CAASGGRAVEAFF
TRBV11-2	-	TRBJ2-7	CASSGRDFRSYEQYF
TRBV29-1	-	TRBJ1-1	CSVGVKGATEAFF
TRBV19	-	TRBJ2-7	CASTFIRDSSYEQYF
TRBV2	-	TRBJ1-1	CASTQGVSTEAFF
TRBV2	-	TRBJ1-1	CASSEDKGEVTEAFF
TRBV5-1	-	TRBJ2-7	CASSLEQGSPRQYF
TRBV10-2	-	TRBJ2-3	CASSPEGTGDTQYF
TRBV6-5	-	TRBJ2-1	CASTTLAGVFNEQFF
TRBV27	-	TRBJ2-1	CASSFQKNEQFF
TRBV25-1	-	TRBJ1-4	CASSGGQGKLFF
TRBV27	few	TRBJ1-5	CASSPWTGFGNQPQHF
TRBV27	once	TRBJ2-7	CASSIQGAAYEQYF
TRBV28	-	TRBJ1-3	CASSFRSSDDDTIYF
TRBV7-9	-	TRBJ2-5	CASSAGHTNQETQYF
TRBV11-2	-	TRBJ2-7	CASSFGQGTFYEQYF
TRBV27	-	TRBJ2-7	CASSLSTELFYEQYF
TRBV19	-	TRBJ1-1	CASSIDLWDGNTEAFF
TRBV14	-	TRBJ2-5	CASSPNRGLGETQYF
TRBV6-1	-	TRBJ1-5	CASYTGLLDNQPQHF
TRBV7-9	-	TRBJ1-3	CASSPRTGDLSGNTIYF
TRBV10-3	-	TRBJ2-7	CAIRTGNYEQYF
TRBV28	-	TRBJ1-1	CASSREFEAFF
TRBV6-6	-	TRBJ2-7	CASSYRVGEQYF
TRBV13	-	TRBJ2-5	CASSPRGLAGVETQYF
TRBV7-8	-	TRBJ2-7	CASTSSLPEPKLGYEQYF
TRBV5-5	-	TRBJ2-7	CASSSPSSYEQYF
TRBV2	-	TRBJ1-4	CASSERWTENEKLFF
TRBV6-6	-	TRBJ2-3	CASSYRVARSTDTQYF
TRBV7-6	-	TRBJ2-3	CASSLPQAGYPPNTQYF
TRBV27	-	TRBJ2-1	CASSLSGTGAPYNEQFF
TRBV4-1	-	TRBJ1-4	CASSQDSGEYPDNEKLFF
TRBV11-2	-	TRBJ1-5	CASSQDRGLNQPQHF
TRBV29-1	-	TRBJ1-1	CSVAMGQGSEAFF
TRBV9	-	TRBJ2-3	CASSVTGTGLFGTTDTQYF
TRBV14	-	TRBJ1-4	CASSQEIPSTNEKLFF
TRBV7-9	-	TRBJ2-1	CASSLEGQGNSYNEQFF
TRBV7-6	-	TRBJ2-7	CASSPLGQGYDEQYF
TRBV28	-	TRBJ2-7	CARRTGQCAEQYF
TRBV6-6	once	TRBJ1-5	CASSSPFRMGDQPQHF
TRBV21-1	once	TRBJ2-1	CASSREVTVAEQFF
TRBV29-1	once	TRBJ1-1	CSVEDWGGSEAFF
TRBV19	few	TRBJ1-2	CASSIDYGYTF